This T cell receptor (beta chain) comes out of a study of blood T cells in healthy people across ages. Combining a sample-barcoded 5' primer with a J-beta primer mix, a second PCR ran for 7 to 11 cycles. Tagging of each cDNA molecule was performed by a template-switch adaptor with 12 random nucleotides. MiXCR was run by TCRdb on the 5' RACE reads, yielding one entry per CDR3 protein. The sample holds 600,000 to 650,000 distinct CDR3 sequences, about 54% seen once. This clonotype was seen just once. No antigen is known for it. All donors came from Russia, were Caucasian and healthy, and spanned ages roughly 6 to 100. Overall study findings and caveats: Higher diversity, along with more naive CD4+ cells, distinguished long-lived donors from aged donors.

CDR1 is SEHNR, CDR2 FQNEAQ, per germline (reference sequence). The CDR3 extends over 12 amino acids. Trimming left V 1 base short and J 12 bases short, with 12 bases between. This sequence joins TRBV7-9 and TRBJ1-1; D remains unclear. This sequence originates from a man between 60 and 75 years old in good health. Sequenced material: blood. DNA of the CDR3: TGTGCCAGCAGCTTAGAGCTCTTTGAGACTTTCTTT. Translated: CASSLELFETFF.